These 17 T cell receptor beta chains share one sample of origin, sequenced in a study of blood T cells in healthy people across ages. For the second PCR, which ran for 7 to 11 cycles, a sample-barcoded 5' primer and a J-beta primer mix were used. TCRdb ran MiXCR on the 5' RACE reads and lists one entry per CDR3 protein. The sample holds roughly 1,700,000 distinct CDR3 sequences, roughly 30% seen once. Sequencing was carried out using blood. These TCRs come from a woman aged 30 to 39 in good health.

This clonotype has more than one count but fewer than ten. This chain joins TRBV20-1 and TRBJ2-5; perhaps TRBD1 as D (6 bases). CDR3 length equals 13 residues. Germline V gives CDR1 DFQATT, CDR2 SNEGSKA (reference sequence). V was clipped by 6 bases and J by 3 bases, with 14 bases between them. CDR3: CSAYRGDKETQYF. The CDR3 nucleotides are TGCAGTGCCTATCGAGGGGACAAAGAGACCCAGTACTTC.

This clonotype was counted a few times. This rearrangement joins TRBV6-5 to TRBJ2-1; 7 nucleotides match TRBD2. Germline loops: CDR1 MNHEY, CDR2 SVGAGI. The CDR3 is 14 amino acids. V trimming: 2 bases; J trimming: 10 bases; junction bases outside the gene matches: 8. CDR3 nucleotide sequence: TGTGCCAGCAGTTACGGACTAGAGTCCAACGAGCAGTTCTTC. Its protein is CASSYGLESNEQFF.

CDR3 region: CASSSQVGGGVDEQYF. The CDR3 DNA is TGTGCCAGCAGCTCACAGGTGGGGGGGGGTGTAGACGAGCAGTACTTC. This chain joins TRBV7-2 and TRBJ2-7; TRBD2 matches at 7 bases. The germline V gene has CDR1 SGHTA and CDR2 FQGNSA. The V and J ends lost 4 bases and 5 bases, in that order; junction bases with no gene match: 14. The CDR3 has 16 amino acids.

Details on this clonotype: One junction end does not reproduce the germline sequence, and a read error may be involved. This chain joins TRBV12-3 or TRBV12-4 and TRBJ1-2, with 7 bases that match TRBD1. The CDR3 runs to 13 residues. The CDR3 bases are TGTGTCAGCAGTGACGAGGGGGCCTGGGGCTACACCTTC. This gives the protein CVSSDEGAWGYTF.

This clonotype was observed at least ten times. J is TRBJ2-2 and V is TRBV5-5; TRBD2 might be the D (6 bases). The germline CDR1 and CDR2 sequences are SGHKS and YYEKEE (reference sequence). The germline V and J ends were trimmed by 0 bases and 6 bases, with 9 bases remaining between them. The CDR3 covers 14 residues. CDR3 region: CASSLVAGSGELFF. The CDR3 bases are TGTGCCAGCAGCTTGGTGGCGGGATCCGGGGAGCTGTTTTTT. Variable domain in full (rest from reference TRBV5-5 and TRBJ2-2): DAGVTQSPTHLIKTRGQQVTLRCSPISGHKSVSWYQQVLGQGPQFIFQYYEKEERGRGNFPDRFSARQFPNYSSELNVNALLLGDSALYLCASSLVAGSGELFFGEGSRLTVL.

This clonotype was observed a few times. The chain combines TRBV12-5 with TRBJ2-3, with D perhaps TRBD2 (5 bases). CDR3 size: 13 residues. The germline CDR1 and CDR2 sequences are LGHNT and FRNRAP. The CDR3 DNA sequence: TGTGCCGCGGGTCCCGGAGGCACAGATACGCAGTATTTT. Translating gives CAAGPGGTDTQYF.

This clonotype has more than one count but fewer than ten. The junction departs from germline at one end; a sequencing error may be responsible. CDR3 loop: CASSLASNTDAQYF. CDR3 nucleotide sequence: TGTGCCAGCAGCTTAGCTTCGAACACAGATGCGCAGTATTTT. The chain is built from TRBV7-9 and TRBJ2-3; D not resolved. Germline values: CDR1 SEHNR, CDR2 FQNEAQ (reference sequence). The CDR3 contains 14 residues.

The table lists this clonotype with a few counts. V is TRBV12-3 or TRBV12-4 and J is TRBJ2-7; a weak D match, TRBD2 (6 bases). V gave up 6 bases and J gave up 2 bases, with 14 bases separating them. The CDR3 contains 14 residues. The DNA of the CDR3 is TGTGCCAGCAGCCCCCAGGCTAGCGCCTACGAGCAGTACTTC. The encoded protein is CASSPQASAYEQYF.

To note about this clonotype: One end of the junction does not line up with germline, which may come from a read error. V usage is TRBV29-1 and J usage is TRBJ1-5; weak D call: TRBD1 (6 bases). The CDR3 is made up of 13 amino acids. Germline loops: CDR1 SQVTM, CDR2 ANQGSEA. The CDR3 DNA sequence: TGCAGCGCGGGGACAACCAGCAATCATCCCCAGCATTTT. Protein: CSAGTTSNHPQHF.

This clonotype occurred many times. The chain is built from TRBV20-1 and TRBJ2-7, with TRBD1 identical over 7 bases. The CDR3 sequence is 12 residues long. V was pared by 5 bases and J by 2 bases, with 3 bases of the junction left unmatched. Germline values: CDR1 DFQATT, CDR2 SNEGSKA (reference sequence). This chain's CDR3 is CSASGTAYEQYF. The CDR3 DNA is TGCAGTGCTTCCGGGACAGCCTACGAGCAGTACTTC.

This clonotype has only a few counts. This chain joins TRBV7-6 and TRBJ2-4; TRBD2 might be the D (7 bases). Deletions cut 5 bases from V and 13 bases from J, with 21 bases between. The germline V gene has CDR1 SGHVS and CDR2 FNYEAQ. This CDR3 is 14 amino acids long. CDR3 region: CASSENWGAGEQYF. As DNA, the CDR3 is TGTGCCAGCAGCGAGAATTGGGGGGCGGGGGAGCAGTACTTC.

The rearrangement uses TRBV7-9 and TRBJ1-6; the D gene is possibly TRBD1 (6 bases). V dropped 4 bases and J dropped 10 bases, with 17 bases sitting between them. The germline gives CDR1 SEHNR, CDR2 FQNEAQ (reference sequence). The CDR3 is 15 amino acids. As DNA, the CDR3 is TGTGCCAGCAGCTCCACCGGTGGGGGCGGGTCACCCCTCCACTTT. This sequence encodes CASSSTGGGGSPLHF.

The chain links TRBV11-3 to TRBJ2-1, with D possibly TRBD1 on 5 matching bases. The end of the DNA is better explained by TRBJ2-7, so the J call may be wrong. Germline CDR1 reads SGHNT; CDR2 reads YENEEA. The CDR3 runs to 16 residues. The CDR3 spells CASSFRQGSPYNEQYF. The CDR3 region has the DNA TGTGCCAGCAGCTTTCGCCAGGGAAGCCCTTACAATGAGCAGTACTTC.

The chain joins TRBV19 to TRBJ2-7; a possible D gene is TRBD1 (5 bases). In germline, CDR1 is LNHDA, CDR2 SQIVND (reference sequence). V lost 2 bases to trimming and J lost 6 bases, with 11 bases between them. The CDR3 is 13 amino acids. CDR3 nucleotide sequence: TGTGCCAGTAGTATACAGGGAACTGGCGAGCAGTACTTC. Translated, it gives CASSIQGTGEQYF.

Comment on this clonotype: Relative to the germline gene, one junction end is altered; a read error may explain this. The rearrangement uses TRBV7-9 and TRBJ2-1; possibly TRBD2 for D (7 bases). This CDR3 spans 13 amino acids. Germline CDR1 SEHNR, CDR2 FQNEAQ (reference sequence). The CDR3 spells CVSAAGGGHEQFF. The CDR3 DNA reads TGTGTCAGCGCCGCTGGCGGGGGACACGAGCAGTTCTTC.

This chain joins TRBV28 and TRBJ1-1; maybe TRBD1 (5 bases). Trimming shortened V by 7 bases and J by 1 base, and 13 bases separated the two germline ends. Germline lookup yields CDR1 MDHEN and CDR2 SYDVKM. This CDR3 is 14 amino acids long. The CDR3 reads CASIRDPTNTEAFF. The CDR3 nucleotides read TGTGCCAGCATCCGGGACCCCACGAACACTGAAGCTTTCTTT.

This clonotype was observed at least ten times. CDR3 residues: CASSQVGKGQHEQYF. The CDR3 DNA reads TGCGCCAGCAGCCAAGTTGGGAAGGGGCAGCACGAGCAGTACTTC. This chain connects TRBV4-1 to TRBJ2-7; D is possibly TRBD1 (5 bases). Trimming left V 1 base short and J 5 bases short, with 15 bases between. The germline V gene encodes CDR1 MGHRA and CDR2 YSYEKL. This CDR3 has 15 amino acids.